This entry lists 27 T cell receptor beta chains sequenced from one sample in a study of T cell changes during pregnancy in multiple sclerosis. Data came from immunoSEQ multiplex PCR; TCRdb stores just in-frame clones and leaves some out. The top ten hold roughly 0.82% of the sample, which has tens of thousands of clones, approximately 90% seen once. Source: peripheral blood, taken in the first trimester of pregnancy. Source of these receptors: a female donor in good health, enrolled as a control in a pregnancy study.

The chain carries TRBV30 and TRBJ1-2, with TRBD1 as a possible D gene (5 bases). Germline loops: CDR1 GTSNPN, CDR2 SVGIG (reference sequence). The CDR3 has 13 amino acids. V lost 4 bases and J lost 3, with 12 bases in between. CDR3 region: CAWNAGSDYGYTF. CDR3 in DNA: TGTGCCTGGAATGCAGGGTCCGACTATGGCTACACCTTC.

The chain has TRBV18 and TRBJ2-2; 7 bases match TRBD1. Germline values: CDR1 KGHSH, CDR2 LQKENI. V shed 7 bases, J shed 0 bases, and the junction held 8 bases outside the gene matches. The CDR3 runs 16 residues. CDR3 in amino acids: CASFTGQGANTGELFF. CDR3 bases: TGTGCCAGCTTCACGGGCCAGGGGGCGAACACCGGGGAGCTGTTTTTT.

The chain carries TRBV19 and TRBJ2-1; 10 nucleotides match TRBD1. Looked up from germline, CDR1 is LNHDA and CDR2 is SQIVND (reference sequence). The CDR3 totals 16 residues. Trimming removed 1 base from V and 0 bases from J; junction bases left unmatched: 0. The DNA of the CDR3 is TGTGCCAGTAGTATAGGGGACAGGGGCTCCTACAATGAGCAGTTCTTC. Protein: CASSIGDRGSYNEQFF. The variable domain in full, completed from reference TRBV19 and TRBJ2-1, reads DGGITQSPKYLFRKEGQNVTLSCEQNLNHDAMYWYRQDPGQGLRLIYYSQIVNDFQKGDIAEGYSVSREKKESFPLTVTSAQKNPTAFYLCASSIGDRGSYNEQFFGPGTRLTVL.

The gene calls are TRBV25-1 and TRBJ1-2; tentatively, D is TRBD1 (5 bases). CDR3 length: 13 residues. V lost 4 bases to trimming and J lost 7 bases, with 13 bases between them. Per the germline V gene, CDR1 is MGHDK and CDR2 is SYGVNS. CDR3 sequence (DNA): TGTGCCAGCAGTGTGGCCGCAGGGTTTGGCTACACCTTC. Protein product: CASSVAAGFGYTF.

The CDR3: CASSNGYEQYF. Written as DNA, the CDR3 is TGTGCCAGCAGCAACGGCTACGAGCAGTACTTC. This sequence joins TRBV9 and TRBJ2-7; D unclear. Trimming left V 4 bases short and J 3 bases short, with 5 bases between. CDR3 length: 11 residues. Germline CDR1 SGDLS, CDR2 YYNGEE.

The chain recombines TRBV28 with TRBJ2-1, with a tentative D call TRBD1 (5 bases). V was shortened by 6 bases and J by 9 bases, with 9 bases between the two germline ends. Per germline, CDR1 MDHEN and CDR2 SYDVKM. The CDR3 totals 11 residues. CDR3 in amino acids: CASSPGIEQFF. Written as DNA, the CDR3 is TGTGCCAGCAGCCCAGGGATTGAGCAGTTCTTC.

CDR3 amino acids: CASISLYGYTF. CDR3 nucleotides: TGTGCCAGCATTTCTCTTTATGGCTACACCTTC. The rearrangement uses TRBV2 and TRBJ1-2; D uncertain. The germline CDR1 and CDR2 sequences are SNHLY and FYNNEI. V shed 7 bases and J shed 5 bases, with 8 bases lying between them. The CDR3 runs to 11 residues.

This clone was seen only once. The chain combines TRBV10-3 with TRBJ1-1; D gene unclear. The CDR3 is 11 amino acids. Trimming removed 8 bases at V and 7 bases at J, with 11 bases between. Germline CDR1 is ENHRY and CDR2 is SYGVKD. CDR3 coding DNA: TGTGCCATCGGTGGCGGGGTTGAAGCTTTCTTT. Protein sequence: CAIGGGVEAFF.

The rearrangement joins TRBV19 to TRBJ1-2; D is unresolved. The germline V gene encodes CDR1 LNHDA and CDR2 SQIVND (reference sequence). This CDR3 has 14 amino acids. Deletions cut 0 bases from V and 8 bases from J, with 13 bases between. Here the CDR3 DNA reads TGTGCCAGTAGTATAGATGGGAGGGTGGGCGGCTACACCTTC. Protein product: CASSIDGRVGGYTF.

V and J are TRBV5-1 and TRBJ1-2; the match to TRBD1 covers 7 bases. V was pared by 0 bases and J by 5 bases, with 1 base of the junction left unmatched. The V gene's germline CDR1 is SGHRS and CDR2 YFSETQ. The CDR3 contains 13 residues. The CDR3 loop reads CASSLAQGYGYTF. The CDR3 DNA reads TGCGCCAGCAGCTTGGCACAGGGGTATGGCTACACCTTC.

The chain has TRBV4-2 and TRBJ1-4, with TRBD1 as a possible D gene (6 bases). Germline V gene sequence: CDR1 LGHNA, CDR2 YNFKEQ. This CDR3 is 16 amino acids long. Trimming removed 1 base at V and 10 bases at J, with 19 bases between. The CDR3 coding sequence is TGTGCCAGCAGCCAAGGAGAACAGGGAGGGACCGGAAAACTGTTTTTT. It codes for CASSQGEQGGTGKLFF.

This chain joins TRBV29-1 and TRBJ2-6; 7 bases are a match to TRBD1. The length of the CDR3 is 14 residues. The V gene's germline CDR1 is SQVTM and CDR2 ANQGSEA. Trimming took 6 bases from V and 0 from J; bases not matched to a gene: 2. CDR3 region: CSVAGGSGANVLTF. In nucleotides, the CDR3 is TGCAGCGTGGCAGGGGGCTCTGGGGCCAACGTCCTGACTTTC.

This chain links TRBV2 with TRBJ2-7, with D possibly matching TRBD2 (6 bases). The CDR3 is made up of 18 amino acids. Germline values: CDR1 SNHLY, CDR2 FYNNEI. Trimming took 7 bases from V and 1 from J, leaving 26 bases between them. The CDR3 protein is CASTNGNKRASLSYEQYF. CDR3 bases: TGTGCCAGCACTAACGGGAACAAGCGGGCCAGCCTTTCCTACGAGCAGTACTTC.

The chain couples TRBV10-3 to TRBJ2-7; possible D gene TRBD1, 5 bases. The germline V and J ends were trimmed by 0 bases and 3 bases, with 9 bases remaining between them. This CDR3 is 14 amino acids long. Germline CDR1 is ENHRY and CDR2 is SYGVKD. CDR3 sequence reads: CAISESRQIYEQYF. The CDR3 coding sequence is TGTGCCATCAGTGAGTCGAGACAGATCTACGAGCAGTACTTC.

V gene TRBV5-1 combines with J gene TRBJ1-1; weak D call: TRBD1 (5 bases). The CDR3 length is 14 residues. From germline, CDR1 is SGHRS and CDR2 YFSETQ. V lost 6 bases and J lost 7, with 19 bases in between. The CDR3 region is CASTQLGSGDEAFF. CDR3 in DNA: TGCGCCAGCACCCAGCTTGGTTCGGGGGATGAAGCTTTCTTT.

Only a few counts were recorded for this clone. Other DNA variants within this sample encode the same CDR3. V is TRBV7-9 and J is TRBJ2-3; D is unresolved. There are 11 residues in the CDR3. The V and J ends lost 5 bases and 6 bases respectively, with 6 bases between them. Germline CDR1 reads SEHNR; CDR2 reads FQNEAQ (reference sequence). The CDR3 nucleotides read TGTGCCAGCAGCCTATCGGATACGCAGTATTTT. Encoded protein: CASSLSDTQYF.

The CDR3 loop is CASSSDGVAGETQYF. CDR3 DNA sequence: TGTGCCAGCAGCTCGGACGGCGTCGCGGGGGAGACCCAGTACTTC. V is TRBV7-2 and J is TRBJ2-5, with TRBD2 as a possible D gene (6 bases). The germline gives CDR1 SGHTA, CDR2 FQGNSA. Trimming left V 4 bases short and J 5 bases short, with 17 bases between. The CDR3 covers 15 residues.

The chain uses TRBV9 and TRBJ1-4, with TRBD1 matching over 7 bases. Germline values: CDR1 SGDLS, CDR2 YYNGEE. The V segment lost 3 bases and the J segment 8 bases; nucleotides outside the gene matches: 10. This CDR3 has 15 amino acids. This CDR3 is CASSAWTGPSEKLFF. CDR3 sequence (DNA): TGTGCCAGCAGCGCGTGGACAGGCCCAAGCGAAAAACTGTTTTTT.

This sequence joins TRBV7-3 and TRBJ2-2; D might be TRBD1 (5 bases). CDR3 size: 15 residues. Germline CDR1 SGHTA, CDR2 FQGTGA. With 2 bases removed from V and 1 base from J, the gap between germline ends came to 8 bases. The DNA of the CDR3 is TGTGCCAGCAGCTTAGGGCAGGGGAACACCGGGGAGCTGTTTTTT. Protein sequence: CASSLGQGNTGELFF. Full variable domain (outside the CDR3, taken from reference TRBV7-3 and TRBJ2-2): GAGVSQTPSNKVTEKGKYVELRCDPISGHTALYWYRQSLGQGPEFLIYFQGTGAADDSGLPNDRFFAVRPEGSVSTLKIQRTERGDSAVYLCASSLGQGNTGELFFGEGSRLTVL.

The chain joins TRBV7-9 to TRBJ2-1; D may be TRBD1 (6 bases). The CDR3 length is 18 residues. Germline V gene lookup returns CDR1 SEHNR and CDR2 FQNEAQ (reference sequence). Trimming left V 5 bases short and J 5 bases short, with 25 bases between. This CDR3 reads CASSVLFSVGARNNEQFF. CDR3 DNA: TGTGCCAGCAGCGTCCTATTTTCTGTGGGGGCGCGTAACAATGAGCAGTTCTTC.

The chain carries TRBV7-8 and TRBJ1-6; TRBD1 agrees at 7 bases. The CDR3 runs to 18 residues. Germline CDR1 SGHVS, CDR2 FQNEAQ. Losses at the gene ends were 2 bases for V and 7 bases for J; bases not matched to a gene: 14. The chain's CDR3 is CASSLHTQAGTVNSPLHF. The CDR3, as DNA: TGTGCCAGCAGCTTACATACCCAAGCCGGGACAGTAAATTCACCCCTCCACTTT. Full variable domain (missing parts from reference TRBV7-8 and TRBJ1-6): GAGVSQSPRYKVAKRGQDVALRCDPISGHVSLFWYQQALGQGPEFLTYFQNEAQLDKSGLPSDRFFAERPEGSVSTLKIQRTQQEDSAVYLCASSLHTQAGTVNSPLHFGNGTRLTVT.

The CDR3 nucleotides are TGCAGCGTTGAACGGGGGAGCTATGGCTACACCTTC. Its protein is CSVERGSYGYTF. The chain has TRBV29-1 and TRBJ1-2; possible D gene TRBD1, 5 bases. With 2 bases removed from V and 4 bases from J, the gap between germline ends came to 8 bases. Germline loops: CDR1 SQVTM, CDR2 ANQGSEA. The CDR3 sequence is 12 residues long.

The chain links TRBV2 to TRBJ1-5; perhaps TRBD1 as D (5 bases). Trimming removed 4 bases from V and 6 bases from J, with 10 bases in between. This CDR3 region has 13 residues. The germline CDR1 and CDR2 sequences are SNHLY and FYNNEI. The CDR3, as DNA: TGTGCCAGCAGTGTCGACAGTCTTCAGCCCCAGCATTTT. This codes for CASSVDSLQPQHF.

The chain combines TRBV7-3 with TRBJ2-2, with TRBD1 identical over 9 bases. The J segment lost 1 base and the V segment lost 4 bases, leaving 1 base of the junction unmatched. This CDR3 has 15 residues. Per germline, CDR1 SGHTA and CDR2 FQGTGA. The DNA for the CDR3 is TGTGCCAGCAGCTCGGGACAGGGGAACACCGGGGAGCTGTTTTTT. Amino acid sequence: CASSSGQGNTGELFF.

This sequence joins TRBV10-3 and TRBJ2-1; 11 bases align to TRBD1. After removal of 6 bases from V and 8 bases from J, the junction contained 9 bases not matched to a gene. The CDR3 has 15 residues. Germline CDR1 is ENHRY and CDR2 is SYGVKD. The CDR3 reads CAISVRTGGADEQFF. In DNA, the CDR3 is TGTGCCATCAGCGTTCGGACAGGGGGCGCGGATGAGCAGTTCTTC.

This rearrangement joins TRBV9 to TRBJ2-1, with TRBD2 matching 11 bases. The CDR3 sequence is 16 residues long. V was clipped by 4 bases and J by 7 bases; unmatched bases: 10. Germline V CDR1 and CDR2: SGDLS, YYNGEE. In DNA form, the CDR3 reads TGTGCCAGCAGCAAGATAGCGGGGGGGAGTAAAAATGAGCAGTTCTTC. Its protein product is CASSKIAGGSKNEQFF.

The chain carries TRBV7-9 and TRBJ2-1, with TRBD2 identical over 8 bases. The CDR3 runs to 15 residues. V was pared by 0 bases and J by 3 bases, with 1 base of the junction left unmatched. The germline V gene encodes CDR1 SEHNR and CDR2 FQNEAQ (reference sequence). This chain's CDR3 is CASSLASGVYNEQFF. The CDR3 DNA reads TGTGCCAGCAGCTTAGCTAGCGGGGTCTACAATGAGCAGTTCTTC.